Listed here are 25 T cell receptor beta chains from one sample, sequenced in a study of blood T cell repertoires in COVID-19. Libraries were prepared by immunoSEQ multiplex PCR; TCRdb keeps only in-frame clonotypes and omits some of them. The sample gives around 300,000 clones, around 86% of which show up once; approximately 2% is in the top ten. Sequenced: peripheral blood. The receptors shown here come from a man aged 50-60 years with acute or convalescent COVID-19.

The rearrangement links TRBV7-9 to TRBJ2-2; weak D call: TRBD1 (6 bases). CDR1 and CDR2 (germline): SEHNR, FQNEAQ (reference sequence). Trimming stripped 4 bases from V and 1 base from J, with 13 bases between. CDR3 length: 16 residues. Written as DNA, the CDR3 is TGTGCCAGCAGCTCGAGCCAGGGGTGGAACACCGGGGAGCTGTTTTTT. This gives the protein CASSSSQGWNTGELFF.

The rearrangement uses TRBV10-2 and TRBJ2-4; 16 nucleotides align to TRBD2. Trimming took 4 bases from V and 0 from J; bases not matched to a gene: 12. Germline CDR1 is WSHSY and CDR2 is SAAADI. The CDR3 extends over 21 amino acids. The DNA of the CDR3 is TGCGCCAGCAGTGTCCCGGGACTAGCGGGGGGGCTTACCCTAGCCAAAAACATTCAGTACTTC. This codes for CASSVPGLAGGLTLAKNIQYF.

The CDR3 DNA reads TGCGCCAGCAGCTTGGGGGGACAGGTAATAGTCGATGAGCAGTTCTTC. Encoded protein: CASSLGGQVIVDEQFF. V is TRBV5-1 and J is TRBJ2-1, with 8 bases matching TRBD1. The CDR3 is made up of 16 amino acids. From germline, CDR1 is SGHRS and CDR2 YFSETQ. V dropped 0 bases and J dropped 8; count of bases not matched to a gene: 10.

V is TRBV14 and J is TRBJ1-1; 7 nucleotides align to TRBD1. From germline, CDR1 is SGHDN and CDR2 FVKESK. This CDR3 region has 14 residues. J lost 4 bases, V lost 7 bases, and 9 bases had no gene match. The DNA for the CDR3 is TGTGCCAGCACCCCCCCAGGGGGTGTCACTGAAGCTTTCTTT. Its protein product is CASTPPGGVTEAFF.

The chain has TRBV19 and TRBJ1-2; D is uncertain. Between the trimmed V and J ends, which lost 4 bases and 0 bases, there was a span of 12 bases. The CDR3 loop spans 15 amino acids. CDR1 is LNHDA and CDR2 is SQIVND in the germline V gene (reference sequence). CDR3 sequence (DNA): TGTGCCAGTAGTACAGGAGGCACAGCTAACTATGGCTACACCTTC. It specifies CASSTGGTANYGYTF.

This sequence joins TRBV7-9 and TRBJ1-2; 7 nucleotides match TRBD1. Per germline, CDR1 SEHNR and CDR2 FQNEAQ (reference sequence). CDR3 size: 15 residues. V lost 4 bases and J lost 3; bases outside the gene matches: 8. This chain's CDR3 is CASSSWTGDDYGYTF. CDR3 bases: TGTGCCAGCAGCTCCTGGACAGGAGATGACTATGGCTACACCTTC.

The chain couples TRBV2 to TRBJ2-2, with D perhaps TRBD1 (6 bases). Trimming removed 7 bases at V and 8 bases at J, with 14 bases between. CDR3 length: 13 residues. Germline V gives CDR1 SNHLY, CDR2 FYNNEI. The CDR3 DNA reads TGTGCCAGCATAGCAGGGGAAGCTGGGGAGCTGTTTTTT. Encoded protein: CASIAGEAGELFF.

V gene TRBV11-2 combines with J gene TRBJ1-1; D is unresolved. The CDR3 consists of 12 residues. The V end was cut by 7 bases, the J end by 3 bases, with 9 bases between. Germline CDR1 SGHAT, CDR2 FQNNGV. The CDR3 region has the DNA TGTGCCAGCACCCTTATCGACACTGAAGCTTTCTTT. Its translation is CASTLIDTEAFF. The full variable domain, completed using reference TRBV11-2 and TRBJ1-1, is EAGVAQSPRYKIIEKRQSVAFWCNPISGHATLYWYQQILGQGPKLLIQFQNNGVVDDSQLPKDRFSAERLKGVDSTLKIQPAKLEDSAVYLCASTLIDTEAFFGQGTRLTVV.

This clone was seen just once. The rearrangement links TRBV11-3 to TRBJ2-1; D is perhaps TRBD2 (6 bases). With 4 bases removed from V and 4 bases from J, the gap between germline ends came to 14 bases. This CDR3 comprises 15 residues. The germline CDR1 and CDR2 sequences are SGHNT and YENEEA. The CDR3 bases are TGTGCCAGCAGCTCTTCGGCGGGGCGGTACAATGAGCAGTTCTTC. As protein: CASSSSAGRYNEQFF.

The rearrangement joins TRBV11-3 to TRBJ2-1; D may be TRBD2 (7 bases). V was shortened by 5 bases and J by 2 bases, with 13 bases between the two germline ends. Germline loops: CDR1 SGHNT, CDR2 YENEEA. The CDR3 runs 15 residues. The DNA for the CDR3 is TGTGCCAGCAGCACAGGGAGGGGTCCCTACAATGAGCAGTTCTTC. It yields the protein CASSTGRGPYNEQFF.

The rearrangement joins TRBV5-1 to TRBJ2-5, with unresolved D. Germline V gene sequence: CDR1 SGHRS, CDR2 YFSETQ. There are 11 residues in the CDR3. Between the trimmed V and J ends, which lost 0 bases and 7 bases, there was a span of 4 bases. This chain's CDR3 is CASSLERTQYF. The DNA of the CDR3 is TGCGCCAGCAGCTTGGAGAGGACCCAGTACTTC.

J is TRBJ1-4 and V is TRBV2; maybe TRBD1 (5 bases). This CDR3 region has 15 residues. The germline V gene encodes CDR1 SNHLY and CDR2 FYNNEI. The ends were cut back, 3 bases at V and 8 bases at J, with 16 bases in the middle. The CDR3 bases are TGTGCCAGCAGTGATGGGATTAGGGGTGGGGAAAAACTGTTTTTT. Encoded protein: CASSDGIRGGEKLFF.

The V gene is TRBV2, the J gene TRBJ1-4, with 8 bases aligning to TRBD1. This CDR3 has 16 residues. Trimming cost V 8 bases and J 0 bases; bases outside gene matches: 8. Germline V gene sequence: CDR1 SNHLY, CDR2 FYNNEI. The CDR3 bases are TGTGCCAGCCTTGACAGGGGTTGGGCAACTAATGAAAAACTGTTTTTT. This encodes CASLDRGWATNEKLFF.

This rearrangement joins TRBV6-1 to TRBJ1-2; D call uncertain. V shed 6 bases and J shed 6 bases, with 8 bases lying between them. The CDR3 loop spans 11 amino acids. CDR1 MNHNS and CDR2 SASEGT come from the germline V gene. The CDR3 sequence: CASRKEHGYTF. DNA for the CDR3: TGTGCCAGCAGGAAGGAGCATGGCTACACCTTC.

The V call is TRBV30, the J call TRBJ2-1; 13 bases fit TRBD2. Looked up from germline, CDR1 is GTSNPN and CDR2 is SVGIG (reference sequence). J lost 10 bases, V lost 0 bases, and 6 bases had no gene match. The CDR3 covers 15 residues. As DNA, the CDR3 is TGTGCCTGGAGTGTACAGAGACTAGCGGGGGGCGAGCAGTTCTTC. Translated, it gives CAWSVQRLAGGEQFF.

The V call is TRBV6-5, the J call TRBJ2-6; the D is unclear. The CDR3 totals 15 residues. Germline V gene sequence: CDR1 MNHEY, CDR2 SVGAGI. Trimming shortened V by 8 bases and J by 2 bases, and 13 bases separated the two germline ends. In DNA form, the CDR3 reads TGTGCCAGCCAGACAATACTCCCTGGGGCCAACGTCCTGACTTTC. It codes for CASQTILPGANVLTF.

V usage is TRBV6-5 and J usage is TRBJ1-1; D is undetermined. Germline values: CDR1 MNHEY, CDR2 SVGAGI. Trimming took 6 bases from V and 3 from J, leaving 11 bases between them. This CDR3 is built from 13 residues. CDR3 sequence reads: CASSTWSDTEAFF. The CDR3 nucleotides are TGTGCCAGCAGCACCTGGAGTGACACTGAAGCTTTCTTT.

The rearrangement links TRBV18 to TRBJ2-1, with 7 nucleotides matching TRBD2. V was pared by 5 bases and J by 10 bases, with 8 bases of the junction left unmatched. Germline V CDR1 and CDR2: KGHSH, LQKENI. The CDR3 covers 13 residues. The CDR3 protein is CASSTGTNDEQFF. CDR3 nucleotide sequence: TGTGCCAGCTCAACCGGGACTAATGACGAGCAGTTCTTC.

The rearrangement joins TRBV7-6 to TRBJ1-4; no definite D call. CDR1 is SGHVS and CDR2 is FNYEAQ in the germline V gene. Between the trimmed V and J ends, which lost 2 bases and 0 bases, there was a span of 10 bases. The CDR3 totals 16 residues. CDR3 DNA: TGTGCCAGCAGCTTAAGTAGCTTTGCAACTAATGAAAAACTGTTTTTT. Protein: CASSLSSFATNEKLFF.

This sequence joins TRBV12-3 or TRBV12-4 and TRBJ1-5; D may be TRBD1 (5 bases). V lost 5 bases and J lost 5, with 7 bases in between. This CDR3 is built from 12 residues. Here the CDR3 reads CASSRQYQPQHF. CDR3 coding DNA: TGTGCCAGCAGTCGACAGTATCAGCCCCAGCATTTT.

The chain links TRBV6-6 to TRBJ1-2; the D gene is possibly TRBD1 (5 bases). Trimming took off 6 bases at V and 6 bases at J, with 17 bases between the two ends. Germline V gives CDR1 MNHNY, CDR2 SVGAGI (reference sequence). This CDR3 is 14 amino acids long. This CDR3 is CASRGAATWDGYTF. The DNA of the CDR3 is TGTGCCAGCAGAGGGGCAGCCACCTGGGATGGCTACACCTTC.

The chain couples TRBV9 to TRBJ2-1; TRBD1 agrees at 7 bases. CDR1 and CDR2 (germline): SGDLS, YYNGEE. Losses at the gene ends were 3 bases for V and 3 bases for J; bases not matched to a gene: 9. CDR3 size: 16 residues. The CDR3 reads CASSATTGSFYNEQFF. The CDR3 nucleotides read TGTGCCAGCAGCGCGACGACAGGGAGCTTCTACAATGAGCAGTTCTTC.

The V and J genes are TRBV6-4 and TRBJ2-1; perhaps TRBD1 as D (5 bases). The germline V gene encodes CDR1 MRHNA and CDR2 SNTAGT. CDR3 length: 15 amino acids. Trimming stripped 4 bases from V and 4 bases from J, with 14 bases between. The CDR3 is CASSGRQLIYNEQFF. The CDR3 nucleotides read TGTGCCAGCAGTGGCCGACAGTTAATATACAATGAGCAGTTCTTC.

The chain links TRBV4-2 to TRBJ1-5, with unresolved D. The germline V gene has CDR1 LGHNA and CDR2 YNFKEQ. The ends were cut back, 1 base at V and 0 bases at J, with 13 bases in the middle. CDR3 size: 17 residues. The CDR3: CASSQGLGDDSNQPQHF. CDR3 DNA: TGTGCCAGCAGCCAAGGATTGGGCGACGATAGCAATCAGCCCCAGCATTTT.

This chain links TRBV13 with TRBJ2-3; D unresolved. The CDR3 covers 12 residues. V lost 1 base, J lost 4 bases, and 3 bases lay in between. CDR1 PRHDT and CDR2 FYEKMQ come from the germline V gene (reference sequence). The CDR3 here is CASSLVADTQYF. The CDR3 DNA follows: TGTGCCAGCAGCTTAGTCGCAGATACGCAGTATTTT.